This passage covers 2 T cell receptor beta chains from one sample sequenced in a study of blood T cell repertoires in COVID-19. Only in-frame clones appear in the TCRdb table, and some are missing; sequencing was by immunoSEQ multiplex PCR. The sample consists of about 130,000 clones, more than 85% of them appearing once. The sequenced material came from peripheral blood. All receptors come from a man aged 50 to 60 with COVID-19, enrolled during active disease.

V is TRBV27 and J is TRBJ1-5; D uncertain. The CDR3 spans 13 residues. Germline loops: CDR1 MNHEY, CDR2 SMNVEV (reference sequence). Trimming stripped 8 bases from V and 2 bases from J, with 10 bases between. The chain's CDR3 is CASGERGNQPQHF. The CDR3 nucleotides read TGTGCCAGCGGGGAGAGGGGCAATCAGCCCCAGCATTTT.

The rearrangement links TRBV12-3 or TRBV12-4 to TRBJ1-4, with 9 bases aligning to TRBD1. Trimming cost V 7 bases and J 7 bases; bases outside gene matches: 4. The CDR3 spans 13 residues. The CDR3 coding sequence is TGTGCCAGCACCCAGGACAGGGGTGAAAAACTGTTTTTT. It yields the protein CASTQDRGEKLFF.